One and the same sample provided the 17 T cell receptor beta chains below, sequenced in a study of vaccination and CD4 T cells after COVID-19 (dated by TCRdb to between 2022 and 2023). The meaning of the sample's treatment or condition label: roughly 10-day PBMC culture with coronavirus spike peptide pools or control peptides (ViraFEST assay). Their recognized antigens are unknown. The library was built by means of PCR. Sequencing instrument: Illumina iSeq 100. DNA from cultured CD4+ T cells underwent TCR sequencing with the Oncomine TCR Beta short-read assay at the Johns Hopkins FTIC core. The public reads were quality trimmed at Q25 with fastp and then assembled into clones with MiXCR by TCRdb, keeping productive beta chains. CDR3 protein sequences are deduplicated, and each keeps its most common genes and DNA. This sample has under 15,000 distinct CDR3 sequences in its table, and 60% of those were observed once. The ten largest account for 20% to 25% of the sample.

Sequencing was carried out using CD4+ T cells from blood, cultured in vitro. These receptors were taken from a human donor who had recovered from COVID-19.

This chain links TRBV20-1 with TRBJ2-7, with D possibly matching TRBD1 (6 bases). CDR3 length equals 13 residues. Germline-derived CDR1 and CDR2 are DFQATT and SNEGSKA (reference sequence). V dropped 6 bases and J dropped 2 bases, with 14 bases sitting between them. The DNA of the CDR3 is TGCAGTGCGCCGGGACAACTCACCTACGAGCAGTACTTC. This translates into CSAPGQLTYEQYF.

Only one count was recorded for this clonotype. The rearrangement joins TRBV20-1 to TRBJ2-7; 12 bases are a match to TRBD2. The germline V gene has CDR1 DFQATT and CDR2 SNEGSKA (reference sequence). CDR3 length equals 14 residues. Trimming at V came to 6 bases and at J to 6 bases, leaving 9 bases not matched to a gene. CDR3 sequence: CSANTGTSGSEQYF. The CDR3 nucleotides read TGCAGTGCAAACACCGGGACTAGCGGGTCCGAGCAGTACTTC.

This clonotype has only a few counts. J is TRBJ1-5 and V is TRBV20-1; D call uncertain. CDR1 and CDR2 from the germline V gene are DFQATT and SNEGSKA (reference sequence). V lost 5 bases, J lost 6 bases, and 14 bases lay in between. The CDR3 is made up of 13 amino acids. DNA of the CDR3: TGCAGTGCTGGGAGGGCCGCGGGTCAGCCCCAGCATTTT. This encodes CSAGRAAGQPQHF.

This clonotype was counted only a few times. The chain couples TRBV6-1 to TRBJ1-5, with D tentatively TRBD1 (6 bases). From germline, CDR1 is MNHNS and CDR2 SASEGT. Trimming pared 6 bases from V and 0 bases from J, leaving 15 bases between. This CDR3 comprises 16 residues. CDR3 loop: CASRTGTSNSNQPQHF. CDR3 sequence (DNA): TGTGCCAGCAGAACAGGGACAAGTAATAGCAATCAGCCCCAGCATTTT.

This clonotype has a handful of counts. The chain combines TRBV24-1 with TRBJ1-1; D is uncertain. This CDR3 is built from 13 residues. CDR1 is KGHDR and CDR2 is SFDVKD in the germline V gene. Trimming cost V 2 bases and J 3 bases, with 6 bases left between them. CDR3 amino acids: CATSDWGDTEAFF. For the CDR3, the DNA is TGTGCCACCAGTGATTGGGGAGACACTGAAGCTTTCTTT.

In the case of this clonotype: The junction differs from germline at one of its ends, possibly a read error. This sequence joins TRBV18 and TRBJ1-2, with D perhaps TRBD1 (5 bases). CDR1 and CDR2 (germline): KGHSH, LQKENI. This CDR3 spans 12 amino acids. The CDR3 DNA follows: TGTGCCAGCTCACCATCCGGGACTATTGTAGCCTTC. Its protein product is CASSPSGTIVAF.

This clonotype turned up a few times. The chain is built from TRBV12-3 or TRBV12-4 and TRBJ1-5, with 8 bases identical to TRBD1. Losses at the gene ends were 3 bases for V and 7 bases for J; bases not matched to a gene: 8. This CDR3 spans 15 amino acids. Here the CDR3 DNA reads TGTGCCAGCAGTTTGTACGACAGGGGACTGCAGCCCCAGCATTTT. Translating gives CASSLYDRGLQPQHF.

The chain has TRBV19 and TRBJ2-7; weak D call: TRBD2 (6 bases). Per the germline V gene, CDR1 is LNHDA and CDR2 is SQIVND (reference sequence). V lost 3 bases and J 0 bases, leaving 15 bases between the germline ends. The CDR3 is made up of 16 amino acids. Here the CDR3 DNA reads TGTGCCAGTAGTATCGTGGGAGGACGGCGCTCCTACGAGCAGTACTTC. This encodes CASSIVGGRRSYEQYF.

The rearrangement joins TRBV20-1 to TRBJ2-7, with TRBD2 matching over 8 bases. The CDR3 extends over 14 amino acids. Per germline, CDR1 DFQATT and CDR2 SNEGSKA (reference sequence). The CDR3 nucleotides read TGCAGCTCATTGACGGGAGCCGGGGGGGACGAGCAGTACTTC. It yields the protein CSSLTGAGGDEQYF.

The DNA for the CDR3 is TGTGCCAGCAGTACAGGGTGGAACACTGAAGCTTTCTTT. Its protein is CASSTGWNTEAFF. The chain employs TRBV27 and TRBJ1-1, with D possibly TRBD1 on 6 matching bases. The CDR3 spans 13 residues. Germline values: CDR1 MNHEY, CDR2 SMNVEV (reference sequence). Trimming removed 5 bases from V and 1 base from J, with 8 bases in between.

The V call is TRBV20-1, the J call TRBJ1-1, with TRBD1 as a possible D gene (6 bases). CDR1 and CDR2 from the germline V gene are DFQATT and SNEGSKA (reference sequence). The ends were cut back, 6 bases at V and 10 bases at J, with 15 bases in the middle. This CDR3 has 11 residues. CDR3 coding DNA: TGCAGTGCCAAGACAGGCGTCTCAGCTTTCTTT. Protein: CSAKTGVSAFF.

By sample share, this clonotype is medium-sized. The chain is built from TRBV7-6 and TRBJ2-2; D ambiguous. V lost 0 bases and J 1 base, leaving 12 bases between the germline ends. Germline lookup yields CDR1 SGHVS and CDR2 FNYEAQ. The CDR3 has 17 amino acids. CDR3 residues: CASSLAGSVRNTGELFF. In DNA, the CDR3 is TGTGCCAGCAGCTTAGCGGGATCGGTGAGGAACACCGGGGAGCTGTTTTTT.

CDR3 in DNA: TGTGCCAGCAGTGTAGGGTTGGGCTATGGCTACACCTTC. It is translated as CASSVGLGYGYTF. The V and J genes are TRBV2 and TRBJ1-2; D remains ambiguous. Trimming removed 4 bases at V and 4 bases at J, with 10 bases between. Germline-derived CDR1 and CDR2 are SNHLY and FYNNEI. The CDR3 has 13 residues.

The V and J genes are TRBV30 and TRBJ1-2, with D perhaps matching TRBD1 (6 bases). CDR3 length equals 13 residues. The V end lost 5 bases, the J end lost 8 bases, and 18 bases lay between the germline ends. CDR1 and CDR2 from the germline V gene are GTSNPN and SVGIG (reference sequence). DNA for the CDR3: TGTGCCTGGGTACAGGGTCGGGAGGGCGGCTACACCTTC. This sequence encodes CAWVQGREGGYTF.

This clonotype was observed once. The chain couples TRBV20-1 to TRBJ2-1; D not resolved. Per germline, CDR1 DFQATT and CDR2 SNEGSKA (reference sequence). The CDR3 contains 13 residues. The CDR3 sequence: CSGFDRSSNEQFF. The CDR3 DNA is TGCAGCGGGTTTGACCGGTCGTCCAATGAGCAGTTCTTC.

This clonotype was seen once. The chain recombines TRBV21-1 with TRBJ1-5; the table assigns TRBD1, which was not confirmed against the DNA. TRBV21-1 is tagged as a pseudogene. The length of the CDR3 is 17 residues. The CDR3 bases are TGTGCCAGCAGCAAAGGGGCCGACAGGGGTAGCAATCAGCCCCAGCATTTT. Its protein is CASSKGADRGSNQPQHF.

The chain has TRBV7-2 and TRBJ1-3; maybe TRBD1 (5 bases). Trimming took 7 bases from V and 0 from J, leaving 10 bases between them. The CDR3 spans 14 residues. Germline values: CDR1 SGHTA, CDR2 FQGNSA. CDR3 coding DNA: TGTGCCAGCACCCCAGGGAACTCTGGAAACACCATATATTTT. It specifies CASTPGNSGNTIYF.